These 28 T cell receptor beta chains came from one sample sequenced in a study of blood T cell repertoires in COVID-19. TCRdb's copy holds only in-frame clones and misses some; the assay was immunoSEQ multiplex PCR. The sample consists of some 50,000 clones, roughly 84% of them appearing once. Input material: peripheral blood. The receptors originated from a man aged 50 to 60 with active COVID-19.

The CDR3 sequence is CASRLAGHNEQFF. The CDR3 region has the DNA TGTGCCTCTCGTCTAGCGGGACACAATGAGCAGTTCTTC. V usage is TRBV6-5 and J usage is TRBJ2-1; TRBD2 agrees at 9 bases. The CDR3 is made up of 13 amino acids. V trimming: 11 bases; J trimming: 5 bases; junction bases outside the gene matches: 7. In germline, CDR1 is MNHEY, CDR2 SVGAGI.

The chain carries TRBV5-4 and TRBJ2-1; D unresolved. This CDR3 comprises 13 residues. V shed 4 bases and J shed 8 bases, with 13 bases lying between them. Germline V gene sequence: CDR1 SGHNT, CDR2 YYREEE (reference sequence). The CDR3 loop reads CASSPVPPYEQFF. The CDR3 bases are TGTGCCAGCAGCCCGGTCCCCCCCTATGAGCAGTTCTTC.

This chain links TRBV5-6 with TRBJ2-5; TRBD2 aligns across 7 bases. The CDR3 is made up of 17 amino acids. The J segment lost 5 bases and the V segment lost 0 bases, leaving 13 bases of the junction unmatched. Germline V gives CDR1 SGHDT, CDR2 YYEEEE. Written as DNA, the CDR3 is TGTGCCAGCAGCTTGGTGATTCGGAGCCGGGAGGAGGAGACCCAGTACTTC. Translation: CASSLVIRSREEETQYF.

This chain joins TRBV6-6 and TRBJ2-7; 9 bases fit TRBD1. The CDR3 is made up of 13 amino acids. The V gene's germline CDR1 is MNHNY and CDR2 SVGAGI (reference sequence). V dropped 6 bases and J dropped 3; count of bases not matched to a gene: 3. Here the CDR3 DNA reads TGTGCCAGCAGAATGGGACAGGGCTACGAGCAGTACTTC. Its protein product is CASRMGQGYEQYF.

This clone was seen a handful of times. The chain couples TRBV29-1 to TRBJ1-1, with 7 bases fitting TRBD1. The germline V gene has CDR1 SQVTM and CDR2 ANQGSEA. The CDR3 spans 13 residues. The junction had 6 bases not matched to a gene; V was cut back by 7 bases and J by 1 base. DNA of the CDR3: TGCAGCGCTCAGACAGGGCCGAACACTGAAGCTTTCTTT. Protein: CSAQTGPNTEAFF. Supplemented by reference TRBV29-1 and TRBJ1-1, the full variable domain reads SAVISQKPSRDICQRGTSLTIQCQVDSQVTMMFWYRQQPGQSLTLIATANQGSEATYESGFVIDKFPISRPNLTFSTLTVSNMSPEDSSIYLCSAQTGPNTEAFFGQGTRLTVV.

The genes are TRBV2 and TRBJ2-1, with TRBD1 matching over 10 bases. The CDR3 is made up of 15 amino acids. CDR1 is SNHLY, CDR2 FYNNEI, per germline. Trimming removed 7 bases from V and 5 bases from J; junction bases left unmatched: 8. The CDR3 here is CASTMDRGANNEQFF. The CDR3 nucleotides read TGTGCCAGCACTATGGACAGGGGGGCAAACAATGAGCAGTTCTTC.

This chain uses TRBV19 with TRBJ1-2, with 9 nucleotides matching TRBD1. CDR1 is LNHDA, CDR2 SQIVND, per germline (reference sequence). Germline trimming cut 5 bases from V and 6 bases from J; bases unmatched to any gene: 10. This CDR3 region has 15 residues. As DNA, the CDR3 is TGTGCCAGTAGTCCAGACAGGGGGAATTCAGATGGCTACACCTTC. Residues: CASSPDRGNSDGYTF.

The rearrangement joins TRBV4-2 to TRBJ2-7; D is uncertain. The CDR3 length is 16 residues. The V end lost 0 bases, the J end lost 5 bases, and 17 bases lay between the germline ends. Germline CDR1 and CDR2: LGHNA and YNFKEQ. The CDR3 coding sequence is TGTGCCAGCAGCCAAGATATCGATAAGTTGGTAGACGAGCAGTACTTC. Its protein product is CASSQDIDKLVDEQYF.

J is TRBJ2-6 and V is TRBV6-5; no reliable D call. Germline assignment: CDR1 MNHEY and CDR2 SVGAGI. The CDR3 covers 14 residues. Trimming left V 6 bases short and J 2 bases short, with 8 bases between. CDR3 residues: CASSGSAGANVLTF. CDR3 coding DNA: TGTGCCAGCAGCGGAAGCGCTGGGGCCAACGTCCTGACTTTC.

The chain links TRBV13 to TRBJ1-6; 10 nucleotides agree with TRBD1. The germline V gene has CDR1 PRHDT and CDR2 FYEKMQ (reference sequence). This CDR3 is built from 14 residues. Trimming removed 4 bases from V and 10 bases from J; junction bases left unmatched: 4. This chain's CDR3 is CASSSGQGKSPLHF. As DNA, the CDR3 is TGTGCCAGCAGCTCGGGACAGGGGAAATCACCCCTCCACTTT.

The chain combines TRBV10-3 with TRBJ2-7, with 7 positions matching TRBD2. Germline V gives CDR1 ENHRY, CDR2 SYGVKD. The junction had 14 bases not matched to a gene; V was cut back by 5 bases and J by 7 bases. The CDR3 covers 15 residues. In nucleotides, the CDR3 is TGTGCCATCAGTCCTGAGGGGAGGGTAACTAATGAGCAGTACTTC. This gives the protein CAISPEGRVTNEQYF.

The chain recombines TRBV19 with TRBJ2-1; 13 positions agree with TRBD2. Germline CDR1 and CDR2: LNHDA and SQIVND (reference sequence). This CDR3 is built from 17 residues. V trimming: 5 bases; J trimming: 0 bases; junction bases outside the gene matches: 4. The CDR3 region is CASSLTSGGRSYNEQFF. The CDR3, as DNA: TGTGCCAGTAGTTTGACTAGCGGGGGGCGCTCCTACAATGAGCAGTTCTTC.

The chain has TRBV28 and TRBJ1-2, with D possibly TRBD1 on 5 matching bases. Trimming pared 8 bases from V and 2 bases from J, leaving 18 bases between. CDR3 length equals 15 residues. Germline V lookup: CDR1 MDHEN, CDR2 SYDVKM. The CDR3 spells CASGGEGAGNYGYTF. As DNA, the CDR3 is TGTGCCAGCGGGGGTGAAGGGGCGGGAAACTATGGCTACACCTTC.

The chain employs TRBV9 and TRBJ2-1; 9 nucleotides agree with TRBD2. CDR3 size: 18 residues. Germline CDR1 SGDLS, CDR2 YYNGEE. V shed 1 base, J shed 1 base, and the junction held 9 bases outside the gene matches. As DNA, the CDR3 is TGTGCCAGCAGCGTAATTTCAGGCGGGAGGGGGTCCTACAATGAGCAGTTCTTC. Its translation is CASSVISGGRGSYNEQFF. Based on the CDR3 plus reference TRBV9 and TRBJ2-1, the full variable domain is DSGVTQTPKHLITATGQRVTLRCSPRSGDLSVYWYQQSLDQGLQFLIQYYNGEERAKGNILERFSAQQFPDLHSELNLSSLELGDSALYFCASSVISGGRGSYNEQFFGPGTRLTVL.

The chain recombines TRBV9 with TRBJ2-2; D possibly corresponds to TRBD2 (5 bases). V lost 4 bases and J lost 5, with 15 bases in between. Germline CDR1 and CDR2: SGDLS and YYNGEE. This CDR3 is built from 15 residues. The CDR3 nucleotides read TGTGCCAGCAGCCCGGGTTCGCCGGGGACCGGGGAGCTGTTTTTT. This translates into CASSPGSPGTGELFF.

This clone was detected once. This rearrangement joins TRBV15 to TRBJ2-5; D gene uncertain. V was cut by 4 bases and J by 5 bases, with 8 bases left in between. Germline CDR1 and CDR2: LNHNV and YYDKDF (reference sequence). The CDR3 spans 12 residues. The CDR3 DNA reads TGTGCCACCAGCATCCAACGGGAGACCCAGTACTTC. Its protein product is CATSIQRETQYF.

The chain employs TRBV5-1 and TRBJ1-5; TRBD1 might be the D (5 bases). The V gene's germline CDR1 is SGHRS and CDR2 YFSETQ. V lost 0 bases and J 0 bases, leaving 10 bases between the germline ends. The CDR3 covers 16 residues. CDR3 nucleotides: TGCGCCAGCAGCTTGGGGCAGGACAATAGCAATCAGCCCCAGCATTTT. This translates into CASSLGQDNSNQPQHF.

This sequence joins TRBV3-1 (or the pseudogene TRBV3-2) and TRBJ2-1; 7 nucleotides match TRBD2. Germline CDR1 is LGHDT and CDR2 is YNNKEL (reference sequence). This CDR3 is built from 14 residues. V lost 4 bases, J lost 2 bases, and 2 bases stayed unmatched. The CDR3 here is CASSRGLAYNEQFF. CDR3 bases: TGTGCCAGCAGCCGCGGACTAGCCTACAATGAGCAGTTCTTC.

V usage is TRBV6-4 and J usage is TRBJ2-1, with D maybe TRBD2 (5 bases). Trimming removed 0 bases from V and 10 bases from J, with 10 bases in between. The CDR3 runs to 13 residues. The germline V gene encodes CDR1 MRHNA and CDR2 SNTAGT. In DNA form, the CDR3 reads TGTGCCAGCAGTGACTCCCGGGGAGCAGAGCAGTTCTTC. Its translation: CASSDSRGAEQFF.

This clone was seen just once. The chain employs TRBV15 and TRBJ2-7, with D tentatively TRBD2 (7 bases). V was cut by 0 bases and J by 6 bases, with 12 bases left in between. The CDR3 has 14 residues. Germline V gene sequence: CDR1 LNHNV, CDR2 YYDKDF (reference sequence). CDR3 region: CATSRDGGLSEQYF. Here the CDR3 DNA reads TGTGCCACCAGCAGAGACGGGGGGCTTTCCGAGCAGTACTTC.

J is TRBJ1-5 and V is TRBV30; unclear D gene. The V end lost 0 bases, the J end lost 5 bases, and 8 bases lay between the germline ends. The CDR3 spans 13 residues. Per germline, CDR1 GTSNPN and CDR2 SVGIG (reference sequence). CDR3: CAWSVAADQPQHF. The CDR3 region has the DNA TGTGCCTGGAGTGTCGCAGCGGATCAGCCCCAGCATTTT.

The chain couples TRBV20-1 to TRBJ2-5, with 12 bases that match TRBD1. After removal of 3 bases from V and 2 bases from J, the junction contained 4 bases not matched to a gene. The CDR3 spans 15 residues. The V gene's germline CDR1 is DFQATT and CDR2 SNEGSKA (reference sequence). DNA for the CDR3: TGCAGTGCTAGTGGGACAGGGGGCCGTCAAGAGACCCAGTACTTC. Encoded protein: CSASGTGGRQETQYF.

The V gene is TRBV6-2 or TRBV6-3, the J gene TRBJ2-7; TRBD1 might be the D (6 bases). The CDR3 spans 12 residues. The germline CDR1 and CDR2 sequences are MNHEY and SVGEGT. V shed 5 bases and J shed 3 bases, with 8 bases lying between them. CDR3 protein: CASSKTGYEQYF. Here the CDR3 DNA reads TGTGCCAGCAGTAAGACAGGCTACGAGCAGTACTTC.

The genes are TRBV27 and TRBJ2-3; a weak D match, TRBD2 (5 bases). The CDR3 totals 17 residues. Trimming removed 1 base at V and 0 bases at J, with 14 bases between. The germline gives CDR1 MNHEY, CDR2 SMNVEV (reference sequence). In nucleotides, the CDR3 is TGTGCCAGCAGTTTATACGAGGGCGGAACTAGCACAGATACGCAGTATTTT. This codes for CASSLYEGGTSTDTQYF.

The J gene is TRBJ1-2, the V gene TRBV7-2, with 11 bases matching TRBD1. The J segment lost 5 bases and the V segment lost 5 bases, leaving 16 bases of the junction unmatched. The CDR3 consists of 18 residues. The V gene's germline CDR1 is SGHTA and CDR2 FQGNSA. The CDR3 protein is CASSPSGPGTGGDYGYTF. Written as DNA, the CDR3 is TGTGCCAGCAGCCCTAGTGGGCCCGGGACAGGGGGAGATTATGGCTACACCTTC.

The chain employs TRBV6-5 and TRBJ1-6; tentative D call: TRBD1 (5 bases). The CDR3 is made up of 14 amino acids. The germline V gene encodes CDR1 MNHEY and CDR2 SVGAGI. V was clipped by 10 bases and J by 0 bases, with 10 bases between them. CDR3 bases: TGTGCCATTCGGGGGAGCTCCTATAATTCACCCCTCCACTTT. This codes for CAIRGSSYNSPLHF.

The rearrangement joins TRBV5-6 to TRBJ1-2; TRBD1 matches at 11 bases. Germline V gene sequence: CDR1 SGHDT, CDR2 YYEEEE. Trimming removed 3 bases from V and 5 bases from J; junction bases left unmatched: 6. This CDR3 is 15 amino acids long. Written as DNA, the CDR3 is TGTGCCAGCAGCTACCGGGACAGGGGGGGTTATGGCTACACCTTC. It yields the protein CASSYRDRGGYGYTF.

V usage is TRBV5-1 and J usage is TRBJ1-4; the D is unclear. This CDR3 has 15 residues. Germline V gives CDR1 SGHRS, CDR2 YFSETQ. Trimming left V 3 bases short and J 0 bases short, with 9 bases between. Here the CDR3 reads CASSSRESTNEKLFF. CDR3 DNA: TGCGCCAGCAGCTCAAGGGAGTCAACTAATGAAAAACTGTTTTTT.